Following are 4 T cell receptor beta chains from one sample sequenced in a study of shared clonotypes between healthy human individuals. The protocol was immunoSEQ multiplex PCR, while the TCRdb copy is restricted to in-frame clones and leaves out a portion. The sample carries 1.5 million to 2.5 million clones, about 95% recorded once. Naive CD8 cells, CD45RO-negative and positively selected for CCR7, excluded terminally differentiated effector memory CD45RA+ cells. The sequenced sample was naive CD8+ T cells sorted from blood. Every receptor here comes from a man younger than 35 in good health.

This chain joins TRBV6-6 and TRBJ1-5, with a tentative D call TRBD1 (5 bases). V was shortened by 4 bases and J by 2 bases, with 12 bases between the two germline ends. Germline V CDR1 and CDR2: MNHNY, SVGAGI (reference sequence). The CDR3 totals 15 residues. In DNA, the CDR3 is TGTGCCAGCAGTTCCCAGGACACACGCAATCAGCCCCAGCATTTT. Translating it yields CASSSQDTRNQPQHF.

The chain combines TRBV5-6 with TRBJ1-1; D is unresolved. Germline V lookup: CDR1 SGHDT, CDR2 YYEEEE. The germline V and J ends were trimmed by 7 bases and 6 bases, with 16 bases remaining between them. The CDR3 contains 13 residues. The CDR3 DNA reads as TGTGCCAGCCAAACCGACTGGCCGTCTGAAGCTTTCTTT. Residues: CASQTDWPSEAFF. Combining the CDR3 with reference TRBV5-6 and TRBJ1-1 gives the whole variable domain DAGVTQSPTHLIKTRGQQVTLRCSPKSGHDTVSWYQQALGQGPQFIFQYYEEEERQRGNFPDRFSGHQFPNYSSELNVNALLLGDSALYLCASQTDWPSEAFFGQGTRLTVV.

This chain links TRBV7-9 with TRBJ1-5; possibly TRBD1 for D (5 bases). The CDR3 contains 14 residues. V was cut by 4 bases and J by 9 bases, with 16 bases left in between. Germline CDR1 reads SEHNR; CDR2 reads FQNEAQ (reference sequence). The DNA of the CDR3 is TGTGCCAGCAGCTCCGGGACGGCTTGGGGGCCCCAGCATTTT. Amino acid sequence: CASSSGTAWGPQHF.

The J gene is TRBJ2-7, the V gene TRBV7-9, with D perhaps matching TRBD2 (5 bases). This CDR3 has 14 amino acids. The germline V and J ends were trimmed by 4 bases and 0 bases, with 10 bases remaining between them. CDR1 is SEHNR and CDR2 is FQNEAQ in the germline V gene (reference sequence). The CDR3 DNA is TGTGCCAGCAGCTCTGTCCGGGACTCCTACGAGCAGTACTTC. Its translation is CASSSVRDSYEQYF.